At least ten counts were recorded for the clone carrying this T cell receptor beta chain. This specimen belongs to a study of T cells after yellow fever vaccination. It was through 5'RACE template switching that TCR cDNA was made, with a universal primer site and UMIs added. TCRdb re-derived calls from the 5' RACE reads in MiXCR, one entry per CDR3 protein. Of about 29,000 distinct CDR3 sequences listed, less than 6.5% are singletons. The germline V gene has CDR1 MRHNA and CDR2 SNTAGT. The V end was cut by 4 bases, the J end by 6 bases, with 10 bases between. The length of the CDR3 is 13 residues. The chain combines TRBV6-4 with TRBJ2-1; D uncertain. The input for sequencing was CD8+ T cells sorted from PBMCs, taken 10 days after the yellow fever booster vaccination. The receptor comes from a man aged 30-40 years who received the YFV17D yellow fever vaccine. CDR3 residues: CASSAGDPNEQFF. In nucleotides, the CDR3 is TGTGCCAGCAGTGCCGGAGATCCCAATGAGCAGTTCTTC.